These 3 T cell receptor beta chains share one sample of origin, sequenced in a study of blood T cell repertoires in COVID-19. The method was immunoSEQ multiplex PCR; TCRdb's version includes in-frame clones alone and lacks a portion of them. Of approximately 46,000 clones listed, about 85% are singletons. The specimen was peripheral blood. The origin of the receptors is a man aged 55 to 70 with acute or convalescent COVID-19.

The chain employs TRBV11-3 and TRBJ2-2; 9 bases map to TRBD1. Unmatched junction bases numbered 18, after V lost 1 base and J lost 6 bases. Germline CDR1 reads SGHNT; CDR2 reads YENEEA. The CDR3 loop spans 20 amino acids. The CDR3 reads CASSLGVDRGENQAAGELFF. CDR3 DNA sequence: TGTGCCAGCAGCTTAGGGGTGGACAGGGGTGAGAACCAAGCGGCCGGGGAGCTGTTTTTT. The whole variable domain, filled in from reference TRBV11-3 and TRBJ2-2, reads EAGVVQSPRYKIIEKKQPVAFWCNPISGHNTLYWYLQNLGQGPELLIRYENEEAVDDSQLPKDRFSAERLKGVDSTLKIQPAELGDSAVYLCASSLGVDRGENQAAGELFFGEGSRLTVL.

The rearrangement links TRBV3-1 (or the pseudogene TRBV3-2) to TRBJ2-1, with D maybe TRBD1 (7 bases). This CDR3 has 12 amino acids. The germline V gene has CDR1 LGHDT and CDR2 YNNKEL (reference sequence). V lost 6 bases, J lost 15 bases, and 18 bases lay in between. CDR3 sequence reads: CASSPNRGGTFF. The CDR3 DNA sequence: TGTGCCAGCAGTCCTAACAGGGGAGGAACGTTCTTC.

The chain has TRBV4-1 and TRBJ2-6, with 7 bases matching TRBD2. The CDR3 sequence is 17 residues long. With 2 bases clipped from V and 1 base from J, the junction kept 5 bases outside the gene matches. Looked up from germline, CDR1 is MGHRA and CDR2 is YSYEKL. The CDR3 DNA is TGCGCCAGCAGCCAATTTGGCGGGGGTTCTGGGGCCAACGTCCTGACTTTC. It is translated as CASSQFGGGSGANVLTF.